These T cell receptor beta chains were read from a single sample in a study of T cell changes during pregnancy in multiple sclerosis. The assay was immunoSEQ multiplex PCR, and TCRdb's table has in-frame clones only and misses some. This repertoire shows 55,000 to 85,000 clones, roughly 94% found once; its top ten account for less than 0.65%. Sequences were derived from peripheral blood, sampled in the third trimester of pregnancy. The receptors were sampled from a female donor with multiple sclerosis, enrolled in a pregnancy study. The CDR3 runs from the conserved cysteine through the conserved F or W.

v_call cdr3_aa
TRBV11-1 CASSLARRQGYYNEQFF
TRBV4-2 CASSQDRLAANTGELFF
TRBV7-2 CASSHSGGAPTDTQYF
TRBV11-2 CASSLGARNTEAFF
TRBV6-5 CASSLRQVQGSPLHF
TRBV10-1 CASSYRGRWGRETEAFF
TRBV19 CASSMTSGGAGELFF
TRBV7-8 CASSATERRVYGYTF
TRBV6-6 CASSYRGTSYEQYF
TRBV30 CAYQKRDSFSYEQYF
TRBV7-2 CASDTESTDTQYF
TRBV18 CASSSLREISGTEAFF
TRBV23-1 CASILGGQETQYF
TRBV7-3 CASSLGTSANSPLHF
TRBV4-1 CASSQDLSSAGVHNEQFF
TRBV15 CATSRDGEGGGQPQHF
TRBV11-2 CASSSRGGINPSPLHF
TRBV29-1 CSVRRGVYEQYF
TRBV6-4 CASSDGGGTEAFF
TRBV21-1 CASSTYRQGINTEAFF
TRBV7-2 CASRFLGGSTDTQYF
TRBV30 CAWTPSQETQYF